The rows below give T cell receptor beta chains drawn from one sample of a study of cytomegalovirus exposure and HLA in healthy donors. Method: immunoSEQ multiplex PCR; TCRdb's copy keeps in-frame clones and lacks some. The top ten clones hold 3% to 3.5% of a sample with some 93,000 clones, about 78% of them seen once. Material: PBMCs. The receptor source for this set is a woman aged 40 to 50 in good health and CMV-seronegative. Each CDR3 is given with its conserved first and last residue. Clone size is shown for a subset of rows, as once, few, many or a class of expanded clone.

j_gene,v_gene,abundance,CDR3aa
TRBJ1-1,TRBV7-9,NA,CASSLGAGLNTEAFF
TRBJ2-7,TRBV25-1,NA,CASSEYSQGGRAEQYF
TRBJ1-1,TRBV7-8,NA,CASSPAGQNTEAFF
TRBJ2-3,TRBV6-1,NA,CASRRTESTDTQYF
TRBJ2-4,TRBV6-1,NA,CASSEGGTLNIQYF
TRBJ2-1,TRBV15,NA,CATSRDRSRSNEQFF
TRBJ1-1,TRBV5-4,NA,CASSPGGQGAASTEAFF
TRBJ1-4,TRBV7-2,NA,CASSPQTGANEKLFF
TRBJ1-3,TRBV28,NA,CASSLLGRTISGNTIYF
TRBJ1-2,TRBV30,few,CAWSVRDTGFNYGYTF
TRBJ1-1,TRBV18,NA,CASSPVEGAEAFF
TRBJ2-1,TRBV28,NA,CASSGPTSGGYNEQFF
TRBJ1-4,TRBV7-9,NA,CASSLSQGRNEKLFF
TRBJ1-2,TRBV11-2,NA,CASSLVSGSVSARDYGYTF
TRBJ2-3,TRBV18,NA,CASSPSGFTDTQYF
TRBJ1-2,TRBV5-1,NA,CASSLGAKDYGYTF
TRBJ1-4,TRBV9,NA,CASSTSVGASEKLFF
TRBJ2-7,TRBV6-5,NA,CASRVLTAGSYEQYF
TRBJ1-3,TRBV28,NA,CASSSGTTGNTIYF
TRBJ1-5,TRBV29-1,NA,CSVAPRGSNQPQHF
TRBJ2-5,TRBV19,NA,CASSDHRGPGTQYF
TRBJ2-2,TRBV7-2,NA,CASSLPQGFTGELFF
TRBJ2-5,TRBV6-6,NA,CASRTGGSQETQYF
TRBJ2-7,TRBV14,NA,CASSHGTGAYEQYF
TRBJ1-1,TRBV6-5,NA,CASSYTWLSTEAFF
TRBJ2-7,TRBV7-9,NA,CASTRSRVDDTTYEQYF